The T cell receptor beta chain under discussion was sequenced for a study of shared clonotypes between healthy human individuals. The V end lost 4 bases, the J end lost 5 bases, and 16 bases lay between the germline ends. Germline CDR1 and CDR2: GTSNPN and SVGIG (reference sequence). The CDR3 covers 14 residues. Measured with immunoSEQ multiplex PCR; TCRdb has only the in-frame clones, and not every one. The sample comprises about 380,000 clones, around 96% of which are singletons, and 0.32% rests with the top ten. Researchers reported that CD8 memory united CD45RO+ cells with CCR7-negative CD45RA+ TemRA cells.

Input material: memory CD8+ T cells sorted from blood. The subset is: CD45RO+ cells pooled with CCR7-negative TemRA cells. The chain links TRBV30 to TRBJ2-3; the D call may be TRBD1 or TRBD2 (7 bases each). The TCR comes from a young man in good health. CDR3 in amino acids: CAWNLGRGGDTQYF. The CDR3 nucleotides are TGTGCCTGGAATTTGGGCAGGGGGGGAGATACGCAGTATTTT.